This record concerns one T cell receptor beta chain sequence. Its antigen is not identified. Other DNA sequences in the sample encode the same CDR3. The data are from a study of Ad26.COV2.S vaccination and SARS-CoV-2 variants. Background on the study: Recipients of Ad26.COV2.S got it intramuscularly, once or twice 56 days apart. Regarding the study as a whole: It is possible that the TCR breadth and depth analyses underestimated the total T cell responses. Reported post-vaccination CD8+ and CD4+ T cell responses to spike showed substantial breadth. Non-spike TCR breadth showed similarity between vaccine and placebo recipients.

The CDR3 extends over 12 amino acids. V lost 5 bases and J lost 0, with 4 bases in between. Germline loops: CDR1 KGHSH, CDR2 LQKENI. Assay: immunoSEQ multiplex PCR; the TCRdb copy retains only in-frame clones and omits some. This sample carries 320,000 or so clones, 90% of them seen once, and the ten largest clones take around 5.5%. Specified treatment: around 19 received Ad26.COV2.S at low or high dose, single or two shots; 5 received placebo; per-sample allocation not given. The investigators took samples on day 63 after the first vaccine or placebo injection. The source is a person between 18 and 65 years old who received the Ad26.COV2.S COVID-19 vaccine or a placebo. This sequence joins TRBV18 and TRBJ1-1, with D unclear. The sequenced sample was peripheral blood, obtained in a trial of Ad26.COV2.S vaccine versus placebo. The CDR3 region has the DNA TGTGCCAGCTCAAGCGTGAACACTGAAGCTTTCTTT. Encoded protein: CASSSVNTEAFF.